Shown below are 16 T cell receptor beta chains from a single sample sequenced in a study of cytomegalovirus exposure and HLA in healthy donors. Both 60 Vbeta primers and 13 Jbeta primers went into the PCR. Sequencing was performed with immunoSEQ multiplex PCR; in TCRdb, only in-frame clones are kept and a portion is missing. The sample lists 150,000 to 200,000 clones; about three quarters were seen once. Sequenced sample: PBMCs. These receptors came from a man in his late teens or twenties in good health and CMV-seronegative.

The gene calls are TRBV19 and TRBJ1-1, with a tentative D call TRBD1 (5 bases). Germline V gene data show CDR1 as LNHDA and CDR2 as SQIVND (reference sequence). Between the trimmed V and J ends, which lost 5 bases and 2 bases, there was a span of 12 bases. This CDR3 has 14 residues. The CDR3 here is CASSLWGGNTEAFF. The CDR3 nucleotides are TGTGCCAGTAGTTTATGGGGGGGAAACACTGAAGCTTTCTTT.

This chain uses TRBV7-6 with TRBJ1-1, with D perhaps matching TRBD1 (6 bases). This CDR3 is built from 15 residues. Germline CDR1 is SGHVS and CDR2 is FNYEAQ. V lost 2 bases and J 0 bases, leaving 10 bases between the germline ends. The CDR3 DNA sequence: TGTGCCAGCAGCTTACAGGCAGGGGTGAACACTGAAGCTTTCTTT. Translating gives CASSLQAGVNTEAFF.

The CDR3 nucleotides are TGTGCCAGCTCACCCTCCGGACAGCTAGAGACCCAGTACTTC. It is translated as CASSPSGQLETQYF. This chain uses TRBV18 with TRBJ2-5, with a possible D match to TRBD1 (6 bases). With 3 bases removed from V and 4 bases from J, the gap between germline ends came to 12 bases. The CDR3 contains 14 residues. Germline-derived CDR1 and CDR2 are KGHSH and LQKENI.

The chain recombines TRBV27 with TRBJ2-1, with a tentative D call TRBD1 (6 bases). Germline lookup yields CDR1 MNHEY and CDR2 SMNVEV (reference sequence). V gave up 4 bases and J gave up 0 bases, with 13 bases separating them. CDR3 size: 16 residues. The CDR3 reads CASSSSGVGSYNEQFF. In DNA, the CDR3 is TGTGCCAGCAGTTCATCAGGGGTCGGCTCCTACAATGAGCAGTTCTTC.

The gene calls are TRBV9 and TRBJ2-5; the match to TRBD2 covers 9 bases. CDR1 SGDLS and CDR2 YYNGEE come from the germline V gene. The CDR3 extends over 16 amino acids. V lost 0 bases, J lost 1 base, and 4 bases stayed unmatched. CDR3 nucleotides: TGTGCCAGCAGCGTAGGGGGACTAGCCTTCCAAGAGACCCAGTACTTC. As protein: CASSVGGLAFQETQYF.

V and J are TRBV7-2 and TRBJ2-2; 12 positions agree with TRBD2. Germline assignment: CDR1 SGHTA and CDR2 FQGNSA. V dropped 5 bases and J dropped 5; count of bases not matched to a gene: 6. This CDR3 is 16 amino acids long. CDR3 sequence reads: CASSPRLAGETGELFF. The CDR3 DNA sequence: TGTGCCAGCAGCCCGAGACTAGCGGGGGAAACCGGGGAGCTGTTTTTT. The full variable domain, its missing parts supplied by reference TRBV7-2 and TRBJ2-2, is GAGVSQSPSNKVTEKGKDVELRCDPISGHTALYWYRQSLGQGLEFLIYFQGNSAPDKSGLPSDRFSAERTGGSVSTLTIQRTQQEDSAVYLCASSPRLAGETGELFFGEGSRLTVL.

J is TRBJ2-7 and V is TRBV19, with 7 bases matching TRBD1. CDR3 length: 14 residues. Germline CDR1 is LNHDA and CDR2 is SQIVND (reference sequence). J gave up 0 bases and V 6 bases, and 5 bases lay outside the gene matches. CDR3 region: CASSYRGSSYEQYF. CDR3 DNA sequence: TGTGCCAGTAGCTACAGGGGATCCTCCTACGAGCAGTACTTC.

The chain is built from TRBV6-5 and TRBJ1-1, with TRBD1 identical over 11 bases. The CDR3 loop spans 15 amino acids. J gave up 11 bases and V 2 bases, and 10 bases lay outside the gene matches. Germline V gene data show CDR1 as MNHEY and CDR2 as SVGAGI. For the CDR3, the DNA is TGTGCCAGCAGTTACGGGCTTTGGACAGGGGGCGACGCTTTCTTT. Translating it yields CASSYGLWTGGDAFF.

This clone has just a few counts. The genes are TRBV2 and TRBJ1-5; tentative D call: TRBD1 (5 bases). V dropped 5 bases and J dropped 0 bases, with 8 bases sitting between them. Germline CDR1 reads SNHLY; CDR2 reads FYNNEI. This CDR3 spans 14 amino acids. The CDR3, as DNA: TGTGCCAGCAGTAGACAGAGTAGCAATCAGCCCCAGCATTTT. It specifies CASSRQSSNQPQHF.

The rearrangement links TRBV7-9 to TRBJ1-1; TRBD1 matches at 7 bases. V lost 5 bases and J lost 6; bases outside the gene matches: 9. Germline CDR1 SEHNR, CDR2 FQNEAQ (reference sequence). CDR3 length: 14 residues. The CDR3 nucleotides are TGTGCCAGCAGCCCTGACAGGGTCGGGGCTGAAGCTTTCTTT. It codes for CASSPDRVGAEAFF. The full variable domain, its missing parts supplied by reference TRBV7-9 and TRBJ1-1, is DTGVSQNPRHKITKRGQNVTFRCDPISEHNRLYWYRQTLGQGPEFLTYFQNEAQLEKSRLLSDRFSAERPKGSFSTLEIQRTEQGDSAMYLCASSPDRVGAEAFFGQGTRLTVV.

This clone was recorded only once. Other DNA sequences in the sample encode the same CDR3. The rearrangement uses TRBV7-9 and TRBJ1-3; D gene ambiguous. The CDR3 loop spans 15 amino acids. CDR1 and CDR2 (germline): SEHNR, FQNEAQ (reference sequence). V lost 3 bases and J lost 0, with 9 bases in between. In DNA form, the CDR3 reads TGTGCCAGCAGCTTGGCGGGCAGCTCTGGAAACACCATATATTTT. As protein: CASSLAGSSGNTIYF.

This chain uses TRBV7-3 with TRBJ2-3, with D perhaps TRBD2 (6 bases). Trimming took 5 bases from V and 4 from J, leaving 13 bases between them. Per germline, CDR1 SGHTA and CDR2 FQGTGA. This CDR3 has 14 amino acids. DNA for the CDR3: TGTGCCAGCAGCCACCGACTAGATCCAGATACGCAGTATTTT. This sequence encodes CASSHRLDPDTQYF.

This chain links TRBV5-6 with TRBJ2-1; 12 nucleotides agree with TRBD2. This CDR3 region has 15 residues. Germline V gene data show CDR1 as SGHDT and CDR2 as YYEEEE. Trimming took 1 base from V and 10 from J; bases not matched to a gene: 6. DNA for the CDR3: TGTGCCAGCAGCTTGACCACTAGCGGGAGGCGGGAGCAGTTCTTC. The encoded protein is CASSLTTSGRREQFF.

For the CDR3, the DNA is TGTGCCAGCAGTTCCCTAGCGGGATTGAACACCGGGGAGCTGTTTTTT. This encodes CASSSLAGLNTGELFF. V usage is TRBV27 and J usage is TRBJ2-2; 9 bases agree with TRBD2. Looked up from germline, CDR1 is MNHEY and CDR2 is SMNVEV (reference sequence). V dropped 4 bases and J dropped 1; count of bases not matched to a gene: 4. The CDR3 covers 16 residues.

The rearrangement joins TRBV5-1 to TRBJ2-3; D not resolved. The CDR3 runs 15 residues. Germline V lookup: CDR1 SGHRS, CDR2 YFSETQ. The V end was cut by 2 bases, the J end by 1 base, with 11 bases between. For the CDR3, the DNA is TGCGCCAGCAGCTTAGTGGTAGATGGCACAGATACGCAGTATTTT. Its translation is CASSLVVDGTDTQYF.

The chain is built from TRBV7-8 and TRBJ2-6, with no clear D. V gave up 1 base and J gave up 1 base, with 14 bases separating them. The CDR3 runs to 18 residues. CDR1 is SGHVS and CDR2 is FQNEAQ in the germline V gene. CDR3 bases: TGTGCCAGCAGCTTAGTGGCGTCGTGGCGGTCTGGGGCCAACGTCCTGACTTTC. This sequence encodes CASSLVASWRSGANVLTF.